Listed below are T cell receptor beta chains from one sample, sequenced in a study of T cell changes during pregnancy in multiple sclerosis. Profiling relied on immunoSEQ multiplex PCR, and the TCRdb table lists in-frame clones only, not all of them. The table includes roughly 110,000 clones, 80% to 95% detected once. The sequencing used peripheral blood, collected in the third trimester of pregnancy. The receptor set was obtained from a female donor in good health, enrolled as a control in a pregnancy study. Both conserved end residues are part of each CDR3.

CDR3 length	V gene	J gene	CDR3 protein
18	TRBV18	TRBJ2-3	CASSPSTPDRGHGDTQYF
14	TRBV11-3	TRBJ2-7	CASSRSPEVGEQYF
16	TRBV5-6	TRBJ1-1	CASSLPQQRTEPEAFF
13	TRBV27	TRBJ1-2	CASSFGRENGYTF
13	TRBV9	TRBJ2-1	CASSSEVNNEQFF
17	TRBV30	TRBJ2-2	CAWSRIGRAILTGELFF
13	TRBV27	TRBJ2-7	CASSGQGRFEQYF
15	TRBV19	TRBJ2-3	CASSITAGSTDTQYF
13	TRBV7-3	TRBJ1-1	CASSVDRNTEAFF
16	TRBV5-1	TRBJ2-1	CASSLGPLTGVNEQFF
13	TRBV30	TRBJ1-1	CAWSPVSNTEAFF
16	TRBV21-1	TRBJ2-2	CASSPRTALPTGELFF
15	TRBV5-4	TRBJ2-5	CASSDPGTGKETQYF
11	TRBV11-2	TRBJ2-5	CASSFEETQYF
14	TRBV5-1	TRBJ1-2	CASRQGEGVYGYTF
15	TRBV5-4	TRBJ2-1	CASGPKGQTYNEQFF
20	TRBV5-1	TRBJ2-2	CASSRRPGLAGETNTGELFF
13	TRBV19	TRBJ2-7	CASRDRGRHEQYF
13	TRBV27	TRBJ2-3	CASSLMRTDTQYF
14	TRBV7-2	TRBJ1-4	CASSFDRVGEKLFF
18	TRBV21-1	TRBJ1-3	CASSKDRGQEKVGNTIYF
14	TRBV4-1	TRBJ2-3	CASSHQGAADTQYF
14	TRBV6-1	TRBJ2-7	CASRVTGGLEEQYF
12	TRBV29-1	TRBJ1-1	CSVEVRPGEAFF
13	TRBV5-6	TRBJ1-4	CASSLDVGEKLFF
15	TRBV7-2	TRBJ2-1	CASSPGQMVYNEQFF
14	TRBV19	TRBJ1-1	CASSYGQMNTEAFF
18	TRBV5-1	TRBJ2-1	CASSFPGTSGGGYNEQFF
15	TRBV6-5	TRBJ2-3	CASSLTGGSTDTQYF
15	TRBV2	TRBJ1-2	CASRGFDRATAGYTF
15	TRBV7-2	TRBJ1-5	CASSRDQGNGQPQHF
17	TRBV2	TRBJ1-5	CASSEPTDRGNFQPQHF
16	TRBV18	TRBJ2-5	CASSQIAGGPEETQYF
16	TRBV5-4	TRBJ2-1	CASSLLGLAGDNEQFF
15	TRBV27	TRBJ1-1	CASSLATGSDTEAFF
15	TRBV7-8	TRBJ2-3	CASSSGTGGADTQYF
17	TRBV10-3	TRBJ2-2	CAITQGGGRMNTGELFF
15	TRBV27	TRBJ2-3	CASSLDSRNTDTQYF
13	TRBV7-6	TRBJ1-3	CASSLARGNTIYF
17	TRBV10-1	TRBJ1-5	CARHREPPRESNQPQHF
14	TRBV5-5	TRBJ1-3	CASSSTGGENTIYF